The 9 T cell receptor beta chains below come from one sample, sequenced in a study of PD-1 blockade in mismatch repair-deficient tumors. This sample's time point: roughly 10-day in vitro stimulation with candidate neoantigen peptide 2. This table comes from immunoSEQ multiplex PCR, and its TCRdb copy is limited to in-frame clones, with some not included. The repertoire holds roughly 10,000 clones, more than 75% seen once, with 20% to 25% in the top ten. Antigens of these TCRs are unknown. Sequenced here: cells cultured in vitro, sampled from a patient treated with pembrolizumab. The receptors shown here come from an adult with mismatch repair-deficient cancer.

V gene TRBV5-6 combines with J gene TRBJ2-7; tentatively, D is TRBD2 (7 bases). The germline CDR1 and CDR2 sequences are SGHDT and YYEEEE. This CDR3 comprises 12 residues. Trimming cost V 2 bases and J 8 bases, with 11 bases left between them. CDR3 in amino acids: CASSLGGAKQYF. The CDR3 bases are TGTGCCAGCAGCTTAGGGGGGGCCAAGCAGTACTTC.

This clone has only one observation. The chain recombines TRBV25-1 with TRBJ2-1, with 10 bases that match TRBD2. Germline V CDR1 and CDR2: MGHDK, SYGVNS. Trimming at V came to 6 bases and at J to 4 bases, leaving 6 bases not matched to a gene. The CDR3 loop spans 15 amino acids. CDR3 in amino acids: CASRSGRAGYNEQFF. In nucleotides, the CDR3 is TGTGCCAGCAGAAGCGGGAGGGCCGGGTACAATGAGCAGTTCTTC.

This clone was counted a single time. The chain links TRBV7-8 to TRBJ1-2; D unresolved. Trimming cost V 4 bases and J 3 bases, with 9 bases left between them. Germline V CDR1 and CDR2: SGHVS, FQNEAQ. The CDR3 extends over 13 amino acids. The chain's CDR3 is CASSSRRDYGYTF. The CDR3 DNA follows: TGTGCCAGCAGCTCGAGGAGGGACTATGGCTACACCTTC.

V and J are TRBV27 and TRBJ2-7; TRBD1 matches 9 bases. The V gene's germline CDR1 is MNHEY and CDR2 SMNVEV (reference sequence). Germline trimming cut 5 bases from V and 2 bases from J; bases unmatched to any gene: 7. This CDR3 contains 15 residues. For the CDR3, the DNA is TGTGCCAGCAGTGTCCTGGGACAGGGAACCTACGAGCAGTACTTC. This gives the protein CASSVLGQGTYEQYF.

The chain carries TRBV28 and TRBJ2-7, with 7 bases identical to TRBD1. This CDR3 contains 14 residues. The trim removed 6 bases at V and 2 bases at J, leaving 7 bases unmatched. Germline lookup yields CDR1 MDHEN and CDR2 SYDVKM. The CDR3 is CASSLTGDTYEQYF. The CDR3, as DNA: TGTGCCAGCAGCCTTACAGGGGACACCTACGAGCAGTACTTC. Based on the CDR3 plus reference TRBV28 and TRBJ2-7, the full variable domain is DVKVTQSSRYLVKRTGEKVFLECVQDMDHENMFWYRQDPGLGLRLIYFSYDVKMKEKGDIPEGYSVSREKKERFSLILESASTNQTSMYLCASSLTGDTYEQYFGPGTRLTVT.

This sequence joins TRBV11-3 and TRBJ2-1; TRBD1 matches at 9 bases. This CDR3 is 15 amino acids long. V gave up 4 bases and J gave up 4 bases; unmatched junction bases: 5. Germline CDR1 reads SGHNT; CDR2 reads YENEEA. The CDR3 nucleotides read TGTGCCAGCAGCTCTACAGGGGGCGAATACAATGAGCAGTTCTTC. It encodes CASSSTGGEYNEQFF.

The chain combines TRBV19 with TRBJ2-7; D is possibly TRBD1 (6 bases). The ends were cut back, 7 bases at V and 1 base at J, with 14 bases in the middle. CDR3 size: 14 residues. From germline, CDR1 is LNHDA and CDR2 SQIVND (reference sequence). The CDR3 DNA reads TGTGCCAGTACCCCCAGAGGGGGTTCCTACGAGCAGTACTTC. Amino acids: CASTPRGGSYEQYF. The variable domain in full, with the rest retrieved from reference TRBV19 and TRBJ2-7, is DGGITQSPKYLFRKEGQNVTLSCEQNLNHDAMYWYRQDPGQGLRLIYYSQIVNDFQKGDIAEGYSVSREKKESFPLTVTSAQKNPTAFYLCASTPRGGSYEQYFGPGTRLTVT.

As to this clone: A junction end diverges from the germline sequence, so it may reflect a read error. V is TRBV7-7 and J is TRBJ2-2, with 7 bases matching TRBD1. Germline CDR1 is SSHAT and CDR2 is FNYEAQ (reference sequence). The CDR3 loop spans 14 amino acids. For the CDR3, the DNA is TGTGCTAGCAGCTCAGGGACAGACACCGGGGAGCTGTTTTTT. Protein: CASSSGTDTGELFF.

This clone occurred a few times. The V gene is TRBV21-1, the J gene TRBJ1-4. TRBV21-1 is deemed a pseudogene. The CDR3 sequence is 16 residues long. CDR3 protein: CASSKAMRKSGEKLFF. DNA for the CDR3: TGTGCCAGCAGCAAAGCGATGAGAAAGAGCGGTGAAAAACTGTTTTTT.